The next 17 T cell receptor beta chains were all read from a single sample in a study of blood T cell repertoires in COVID-19. Generated by immunoSEQ multiplex PCR, the TCRdb table keeps only in-frame clones and is missing some. The sample carries 210,000 or so clones, 65% to 90% recorded once. The source material was peripheral blood. These receptors came from a man in his fifties with COVID-19, enrolled during active disease.

The chain employs TRBV4-3 and TRBJ2-3; 7 nucleotides line up with TRBD1. V was pared by 4 bases and J by 3 bases, with 10 bases of the junction left unmatched. The length of the CDR3 is 16 residues. Germline CDR1 is LGHNA and CDR2 is YSLEER. The CDR3 coding sequence is TGCGCCAGCAGCCGCCAAACAGGGGTGAGGACAGATACGCAGTATTTT. Translated, it gives CASSRQTGVRTDTQYF.

The J gene is TRBJ2-1, the V gene TRBV29-1, with D perhaps TRBD1 (6 bases). The CDR3 covers 13 residues. CDR1 and CDR2 (germline): SQVTM, ANQGSEA. V was trimmed by 5 bases and J by 5 bases, leaving 13 bases between them. As DNA, the CDR3 is TGCAGCGTTAGTCAGGGGCTCGACAATGAGCAGTTCTTC. Amino acids: CSVSQGLDNEQFF.

The rearrangement uses TRBV5-8 and TRBJ1-5; D is uncertain. Between the trimmed V and J ends, which lost 0 bases and 1 base, there was a span of 17 bases. Germline V gene lookup returns CDR1 SGHTS and CDR2 YDEGEE. There are 18 residues in the CDR3. The DNA for the CDR3 is TGTGCCAGCAGCTTGGCCGGCGGTGGATATTGGAGCAATCAGCCCCAGCATTTT. Amino acid sequence: CASSLAGGGYWSNQPQHF.

The gene calls are TRBV7-3 and TRBJ2-1, with 13 positions matching TRBD2. Germline V CDR1 and CDR2: SGHTA, FQGTGA. The CDR3 runs 15 residues. V lost 4 bases, J lost 6 bases, and 3 bases stayed unmatched. The chain's CDR3 is CASSSGLAGLNEQFF. In nucleotides, the CDR3 is TGTGCCAGCAGCTCGGGACTAGCGGGGCTCAATGAGCAGTTCTTC.

The gene calls are TRBV5-1 and TRBJ2-3, with 9 bases matching TRBD2. J lost 6 bases, V lost 2 bases, and 4 bases had no gene match. The germline CDR1 and CDR2 sequences are SGHRS and YFSETQ. The CDR3 totals 14 residues. CDR3 nucleotides: TGCGCCAGCAGCTTATACGGACTAGCGGATACGCAGTATTTT. It codes for CASSLYGLADTQYF.

The V and J genes are TRBV7-9 and TRBJ1-4; 7 bases are shared with TRBD1. The trim removed 1 base at V and 8 bases at J, leaving 7 bases unmatched. There are 15 residues in the CDR3. Per germline, CDR1 SEHNR and CDR2 FQNEAQ (reference sequence). The CDR3 DNA reads TGTGCCAGCAGCTTAGGCCAGGGGGTCGGGGAAAAACTGTTTTTT. As protein: CASSLGQGVGEKLFF.

The gene calls are TRBV18 and TRBJ2-7; D ambiguous. Germline V gene data show CDR1 as KGHSH and CDR2 as LQKENI. V was cut by 2 bases and J by 5 bases, with 16 bases left in between. There are 15 residues in the CDR3. The CDR3 region has the DNA TGTGCCAGCTCACCAGAGTCCCGAGCTCGGGACGAGCAGTACTTC. The encoded protein is CASSPESRARDEQYF.

The rearrangement joins TRBV24-1 to TRBJ2-7, with 7 positions matching TRBD1. Losses at the gene ends were 3 bases for V and 2 bases for J; bases not matched to a gene: 9. Germline CDR1 reads KGHDR; CDR2 reads SFDVKD. This CDR3 is built from 16 residues. For the CDR3, the DNA is TGTGCCACCAGTGATGAAGGCCGGGACAGTCCCTACGAGCAGTACTTC. Translating it yields CATSDEGRDSPYEQYF.

V and J are TRBV19 and TRBJ2-7, with a tentative D call TRBD1 (5 bases). CDR1 and CDR2 from the germline V gene are LNHDA and SQIVND (reference sequence). The CDR3 covers 12 residues. The V end was cut by 4 bases, the J end by 5 bases, with 9 bases between. CDR3 sequence: CASSKGRDEQYF. In DNA form, the CDR3 reads TGTGCCAGTAGTAAAGGCAGGGACGAGCAGTACTTC.

V and J are TRBV5-8 and TRBJ2-4; 7 nucleotides line up with TRBD2. Trimming removed 4 bases from V and 0 bases from J; junction bases left unmatched: 4. CDR3 size: 15 residues. CDR1 is SGHTS and CDR2 is YDEGEE in the germline V gene. CDR3 in DNA: TGTGCCAGCAGCCCGGGACTACTAGCCAAAAACATTCAGTACTTC. Protein sequence: CASSPGLLAKNIQYF.

The chain employs TRBV19 and TRBJ2-1; 16 bases agree with TRBD2. The germline CDR1 and CDR2 sequences are LNHDA and SQIVND (reference sequence). The V and J ends lost 6 bases and 4 bases, in that order; junction bases with no gene match: 3. This CDR3 region has 16 residues. CDR3 protein: CASRGLAGGEYNEQFF. CDR3 DNA sequence: TGTGCCAGTAGGGGACTAGCGGGGGGGGAGTACAATGAGCAGTTCTTC.

This clone turned up a few times. The chain recombines TRBV19 with TRBJ1-5; 11 bases fit TRBD1. The ends lost 1 base at V and 2 bases at J; junction bases unmatched: 1. Per the germline V gene, CDR1 is LNHDA and CDR2 is SQIVND (reference sequence). CDR3 length: 16 amino acids. CDR3 nucleotide sequence: TGTGCCAGTAGTATAGGGACAGGGGGCGGCAATCAGCCCCAGCATTTT. Translating gives CASSIGTGGGNQPQHF.

V and J are TRBV3-1 (or the pseudogene TRBV3-2) and TRBJ1-6, with unresolved D. Germline-derived CDR1 and CDR2 are LGHDT and YNNKEL (reference sequence). The CDR3 is made up of 15 amino acids. The V gene lost 1 base and the J gene lost 5 bases, with 9 bases spanning the gap. This chain's CDR3 is CASSQVGGHNSPLHF. The CDR3 DNA reads as TGTGCCAGCAGCCAAGTGGGCGGGCATAATTCACCCCTCCACTTT.

The chain recombines TRBV4-1 with TRBJ2-7; 8 nucleotides align to TRBD2. The V gene's germline CDR1 is MGHRA and CDR2 YSYEKL. The CDR3 loop spans 15 amino acids. V shed 0 bases, J shed 3 bases, and the junction held 4 bases outside the gene matches. The CDR3 bases are TGCGCCAGCAGCCAAGAGGGTAGCGGGGTCTACGAGCAGTACTTC. Residues: CASSQEGSGVYEQYF.

The rearrangement joins TRBV7-2 to TRBJ2-7; D possibly corresponds to TRBD2 (5 bases). The V gene lost 3 bases and the J gene lost 5 bases, with 8 bases spanning the gap. Germline V gene sequence: CDR1 SGHTA, CDR2 FQGNSA. The CDR3 is 12 residues long. CDR3 sequence reads: CASSFNGNEQYF. The DNA for the CDR3 is TGTGCCAGCAGCTTTAACGGGAACGAGCAGTACTTC.

The chain combines TRBV12-3 or TRBV12-4 with TRBJ1-1; D is possibly TRBD1 (6 bases). The CDR3 spans 12 residues. V lost 5 bases to trimming and J lost 11 bases, with 15 bases between them. The CDR3 loop reads CASSEQGIAAFF. Written as DNA, the CDR3 is TGTGCCAGCAGTGAACAGGGTATTGCGGCTTTCTTT.

The CDR3 spells CASSLLTQGNNEQFF. The CDR3 DNA reads as TGTGCCAGCAGCCTACTAACCCAGGGGAACAATGAGCAGTTCTTC. This rearrangement joins TRBV7-3 to TRBJ2-1; tentative D call: TRBD1 (6 bases). Germline assignment: CDR1 SGHTA and CDR2 FQGTGA. The CDR3 sequence is 15 residues long. V lost 5 bases, J lost 5 bases, and 16 bases lay in between.